This T cell receptor beta chain emerged from a study of radiation and T cells in renal cell carcinoma. Notes on the study in general: Without pretreatment biopsies, baseline tumor clonotype presence was undetermined.

Germline assignment: CDR1 MDHEN and CDR2 SYDVKM. This CDR3 is 12 amino acids long. Between the trimmed V and J ends, which lost 6 bases and 8 bases, there was a span of 11 bases. TCRdb's copy holds only in-frame clones and misses some; the assay was immunoSEQ multiplex PCR. This table holds 130,000 to 150,000 clones, around 89% found once. The sample's time point: baseline pretreatment blood. Documented treatment: 15 Gy SBRT to primary tumor, nephrectomy 4 weeks later. In the case of this clone: Its antigen is as yet unknown.

This TCR was recovered from a woman between 70 and 85 years old with renal cell carcinoma. This chain connects TRBV28 to TRBJ2-1, with D hard to call. Sequenced material: blood, taken from a patient whose treatment included radiotherapy and nephrectomy. The CDR3 loop is CASSSLGHEQFF. The CDR3, as DNA: TGTGCCAGCAGCTCCTTAGGGCATGAGCAGTTCTTC.